The sequence of this T cell receptor beta chain was determined in a study of blood T cell repertoires in COVID-19. Across the whole study: Both acute and convalescent COVID-19 samples were obtained from the United States, Italy and Spain.

In the original analysis: Nucleated cell number was recorded as an estimate derived from reference gene primer amplification. Assay: immunoSEQ multiplex PCR; the TCRdb copy retains only in-frame clones and omits some. V and J calls and clone size are those listed in that table; D and trimming were worked out from the DNA. The sample includes nearly 300,000 clones, under 90% of them seen just once. All exposed participants met a person with COVID-19 within 2 weeks before entering the study. The sample was PBMCs or T cells enriched from blood (not recorded which). The sequence was collected from a woman aged 45-60 years who had been exposed to COVID-19.

The CDR3 here is CAWTQGPTNYGYTF. CDR3 nucleotides: TGTGCCTGGACCCAGGGCCCGACTAACTATGGCTACACCTTC. This chain uses TRBV30 with TRBJ1-2, with D possibly being TRBD1 (5 bases). The CDR3 is 14 amino acids. Germline loops: CDR1 GTSNPN, CDR2 SVGIG (reference sequence). With 4 bases removed from V and 0 bases from J, the gap between germline ends came to 12 bases.